This T cell receptor beta chain was identified during a study of technical replicates of blood from several donors. This clone has a single count. The germline gives CDR1 SGHAT, CDR2 FQNNGV. V shed 5 bases and J 8 bases; nucleotides not matched to a gene: 12. The CDR3 has 17 residues. Assay used: immunoSEQ multiplex PCR; TCRdb lists only in-frame clones, some missing. The table shows nearly 80,000 clones, with around 90% occurring only once. The sequence was collected from a human donor in good health. V usage is TRBV11-2 and J usage is TRBJ2-1; 13 bases align to TRBD2. Sequenced input: T cells isolated from PBMCs. The CDR3 DNA is TGTGCCAGCAGCCCCAAACTAGCGGGAGGGCCATTCGATGAGCAGTTCTTC. This encodes CASSPKLAGGPFDEQFF.